This TCR beta chain was identified in a study of cytotoxic CD8 clonotypes in ibrutinib-treated CLL. The intended depth for sequencing was 1 in 200,000 to 1 in 1 million T cells. Profiled with immunoSEQ multiplex PCR; TCRdb holds only in-frame clones, not every one. Of 150,000 or so clones listed, about 79% are singletons. This CDR3 spans 14 amino acids. Germline lookup yields CDR1 MDHEN and CDR2 SYDVKM. J gave up 3 bases and V 9 bases, and 10 bases lay outside the gene matches. The input for sequencing was PBMCs, taken after 12 months of ibrutinib treatment. The sequence came from a human donor with chronic lymphocytic leukemia. The rearrangement links TRBV28 to TRBJ2-7; TRBD2 matches 8 bases. CDR3 region: CARGIREGLYEQYF. In DNA, the CDR3 is TGTGCCAGAGGGATTCGGGAGGGCCTCTACGAGCAGTACTTC.